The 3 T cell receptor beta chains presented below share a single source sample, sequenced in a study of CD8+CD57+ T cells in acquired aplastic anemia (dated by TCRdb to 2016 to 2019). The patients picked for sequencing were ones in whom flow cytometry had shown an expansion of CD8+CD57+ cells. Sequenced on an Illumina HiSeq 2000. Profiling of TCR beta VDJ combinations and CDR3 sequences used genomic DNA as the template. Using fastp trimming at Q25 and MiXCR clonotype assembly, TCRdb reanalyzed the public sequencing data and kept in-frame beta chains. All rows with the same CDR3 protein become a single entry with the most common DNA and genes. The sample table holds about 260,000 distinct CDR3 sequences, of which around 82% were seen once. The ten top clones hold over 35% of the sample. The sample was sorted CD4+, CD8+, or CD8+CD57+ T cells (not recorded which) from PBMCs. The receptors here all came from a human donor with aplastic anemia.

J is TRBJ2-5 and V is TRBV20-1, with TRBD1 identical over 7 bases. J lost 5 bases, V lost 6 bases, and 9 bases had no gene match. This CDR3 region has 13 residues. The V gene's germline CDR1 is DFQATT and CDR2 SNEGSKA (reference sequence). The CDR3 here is CSAAGQDGETQYF. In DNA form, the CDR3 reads TGCAGTGCCGCCGGACAGGATGGGGAGACCCAGTACTTC.

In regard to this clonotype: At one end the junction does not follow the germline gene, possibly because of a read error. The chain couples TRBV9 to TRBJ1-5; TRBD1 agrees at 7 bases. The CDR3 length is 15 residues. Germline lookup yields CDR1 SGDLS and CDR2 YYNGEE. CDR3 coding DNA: TGTGCCATCAGCCAGGGGGACCAGAGCACTCAGCCCCAGCATTTT. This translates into CAISQGDQSTQPQHF.

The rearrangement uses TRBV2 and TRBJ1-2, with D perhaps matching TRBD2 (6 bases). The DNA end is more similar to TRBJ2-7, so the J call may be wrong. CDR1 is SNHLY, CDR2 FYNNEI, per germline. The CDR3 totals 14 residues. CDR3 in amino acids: CASGEGGGGTEQYF. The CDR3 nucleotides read TGTGCCAGCGGCGAAGGAGGTGGGGGGACGGAGCAGTACTTC.